This entry describes one T cell receptor beta chain. Its antigen is currently not known. Base qualities were left out, and no much larger clone turns up one base away. This entry is derived from a study of blood T cell repertoires in COVID-19 (dated by TCRdb to 2020 to 2021). About the investigation overall: The collaborator samples originated in the United States, Italy and Spain and spanned the acute and convalescent phases of COVID-19. The prospective study material was composed of cDNA or gDNA derived from T cells, B-cell-depleted T cells, or PBMCs. The dataset comprised deeply sampled blood TCRbeta repertoires from subjects exposed to, actively infected with, or recovered from COVID-19. The repertoires were released in a freely available public database intended as a resource for research on the immune response to SARS-CoV-2. Samples came from the ongoing ImmuneRACE study (first 160 participants) plus 1,254 subjects from 6 global collaborators. The sample metadata nearly always contained a de-identified subject ID, COVID-19 status, age in years and sex. Where available, HLA class I and class II types were taken from metadata supplied by the sample provider and were not determined by assay-based typing. The paper's findings and limits, for the study overall: How much clinical and demographic metadata was included differed by source and by participant, and the metadata was provided uncurated.

Trimmed from V: 3 bases; trimmed from J: 6 bases; junction bases lacking a gene match: 8. CDR1 MDHEN and CDR2 SYDVKM were looked up in the germline V gene. The CDR3 has 15 amino acids, counting the end cysteine and phenylalanine. CDR3 DNA only is kept here, 45 bases in frame from base 1. In Seattle, one collaborating source enrolled patients while the infection was active and tracked those patients longitudinally over the course of disease. The collaborating institutions used their own protocols to collect whole blood in K2EDTA tubes. For TCRbeta analysis, collaborators shipped samples as frozen whole blood, isolated PBMCs, or DNA extracted from either of those sample types. TCRbeta CDR3 regions were amplified from genomic DNA using the immunoSEQ Assay, a bias-controlled multiplex PCR. The paper's data handling went like this. The number of nucleated cells in each sample was estimated by amplification of reference gene primers within the assay. To quantify the absolute abundance of each unique TCRbeta CDR3 rearrangement, sequence reads were collapsed and filtered. For each sample, productive Simpson clonality was calculated as the square root of Simpson's diversity index across productive rearrangements. Entries here come from immuneACCESS through TCRdb and include only in-frame sequences with V and J called. Some clones fail to appear in such tables; in the studies checked, an unresolved V gene covers under half of the shortfall, and the cause of the remainder is unknown. From that table come the V and J calls and clone size; the DNA was used to work out D and trimming. Here the sample has 410,000 or so clones; about nine tenths occur a single time. The leading ten clones occupy roughly 1.6% of the sample.

The receptor chain draws on TRBV28 and TRBJ1-5, with 7 middle bases fitting TRBD1. This receptor was identified in a woman between 35 and 50 years old with COVID-19, enrolled during active disease. The source material was peripheral blood. The DNA sequence follows: TGTGCCAGCAGTTTGCCAACAGGGGAAGGTCAGCCCCAGCATTTT. This sequence encodes CASSLPTGEGQPQHF.